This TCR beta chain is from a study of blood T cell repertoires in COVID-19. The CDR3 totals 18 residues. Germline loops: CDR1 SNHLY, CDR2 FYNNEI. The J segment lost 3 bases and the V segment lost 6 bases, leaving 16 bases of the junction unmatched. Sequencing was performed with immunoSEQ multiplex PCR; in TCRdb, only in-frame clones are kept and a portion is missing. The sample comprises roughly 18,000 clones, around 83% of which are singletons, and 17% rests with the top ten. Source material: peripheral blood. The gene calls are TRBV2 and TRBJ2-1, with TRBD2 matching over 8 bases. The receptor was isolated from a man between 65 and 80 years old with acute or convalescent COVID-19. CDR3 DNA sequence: TGTGCCAGCAGCGGAGGGGTGGGAGCGGGGGCCCTCTACAATGAGCAGTTCTTC. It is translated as CASSGGVGAGALYNEQFF.